The 9 T cell receptor beta chains below all came from one sample that was sequenced in a study of shared clonotypes between healthy human individuals. The method was immunoSEQ multiplex PCR; TCRdb's version includes in-frame clones alone and lacks a portion of them. The table records around 1,900,000 clones, 93% of them present only once. Terminally differentiated effector memory CD45RA+ cells were excluded from the naive CD8 cells, which were CD45RO-negative and positively selected for CCR7. The specimen sequenced was naive CD8+ T cells from PBMCs. Receptor source: a man aged 18 to 35 in good health. Some clones in this sample may be carry-over from other donors' samples.

To note about this clone: The sample contains more than one DNA sequence encoding this CDR3. This sequence joins TRBV6-5 and TRBJ2-3, with D perhaps matching TRBD2 (6 bases). CDR1 is MNHEY and CDR2 is SVGAGI in the germline V gene. The CDR3 is 14 residues long. Trimming pared 0 bases from V and 4 bases from J, leaving 8 bases between. The CDR3 nucleotides read TGTGCCAGCAGTTACTCTCGCGGGGCAGATACGCAGTATTTT. Its protein is CASSYSRGADTQYF.

The chain joins TRBV5-1 to TRBJ1-2; 7 positions agree with TRBD1. The J segment lost 6 bases and the V segment lost 3 bases, leaving 8 bases of the junction unmatched. The CDR3 has 14 residues. The germline V gene encodes CDR1 SGHRS and CDR2 YFSETQ. CDR3 coding DNA: TGCGCCAGCAGCTGGACCGGGACAGTAGATGGCTACACCTTC. It specifies CASSWTGTVDGYTF.

The table lists this clone with a count of one. The V call is TRBV30, the J call TRBJ1-5; D not certain. This CDR3 contains 16 residues. CDR1 and CDR2 from the germline V gene are GTSNPN and SVGIG (reference sequence). Trimming took 0 bases from V and 2 from J, leaving 14 bases between them. In DNA form, the CDR3 reads TGTGCCTGGAGTGTACCGGGGATGCTTGGCAATCAGCCCCAGCATTTT. Amino acid sequence: CAWSVPGMLGNQPQHF.

The chain combines TRBV7-9 with TRBJ1-4, with unresolved D. Germline V CDR1 and CDR2: SEHNR, FQNEAQ (reference sequence). The length of the CDR3 is 16 residues. V was cut by 4 bases and J by 8 bases, with 20 bases left in between. CDR3 protein: CASSSLTRLGSEKLFF. As DNA, the CDR3 is TGTGCCAGCAGCTCCCTGACCCGTCTAGGAAGCGAAAAACTGTTTTTT.

The chain is built from TRBV29-1 and TRBJ1-2, with D unclear. This CDR3 is built from 13 residues. Trimming shortened V by 3 bases and J by 4 bases, and 12 bases separated the two germline ends. Per germline, CDR1 SQVTM and CDR2 ANQGSEA. As DNA, the CDR3 is TGCAGCGTTGATCCCAGGTCCGGCTATGGCTACACCTTC. Translation: CSVDPRSGYGYTF. Combining the CDR3 with reference TRBV29-1 and TRBJ1-2 gives the whole variable domain SAVISQKPSRDICQRGTSLTIQCQVDSQVTMMFWYRQQPGQSLTLIATANQGSEATYESGFVIDKFPISRPNLTFSTLTVSNMSPEDSSIYLCSVDPRSGYGYTFGSGTRLTVV.

The chain couples TRBV4-1 to TRBJ2-7; tentatively, D is TRBD2 (5 bases). Germline CDR1 MGHRA, CDR2 YSYEKL. V lost 3 bases, J lost 5 bases, and 11 bases lay in between. There are 13 residues in the CDR3. The CDR3 loop is CASSQQSGDEQYF. CDR3 sequence (DNA): TGCGCCAGCAGCCAGCAAAGCGGCGACGAGCAGTACTTC.

The sample holds a few counts of this clone. This rearrangement joins TRBV19 to TRBJ1-2; 9 bases are a match to TRBD1. V lost 3 bases and J lost 6; bases outside the gene matches: 8. Germline V gene lookup returns CDR1 LNHDA and CDR2 SQIVND (reference sequence). The CDR3 length is 15 residues. The CDR3 sequence: CASSIAGQGSDGYTF. The CDR3 nucleotides read TGTGCCAGTAGTATCGCAGGACAGGGGAGCGATGGCTACACCTTC.

The chain recombines TRBV12-5 with TRBJ2-7, with D hard to call. The CDR3 has 15 amino acids. From germline, CDR1 is LGHNT and CDR2 FRNRAP. V was pared by 2 bases and J by 3 bases, with 14 bases between. CDR3 in amino acids: CASGLTLPKNYEQYF. The CDR3 coding sequence is TGTGCTAGTGGTTTGACTTTACCGAAGAACTACGAGCAGTACTTC.

V is TRBV7-9 and J is TRBJ2-5; D unresolved. Trimming left V 4 bases short and J 5 bases short, with 8 bases between. The CDR3 length is 12 residues. Germline CDR1 reads SEHNR; CDR2 reads FQNEAQ (reference sequence). CDR3 residues: CASSSVAETQYF. For the CDR3, the DNA is TGTGCCAGCAGCTCGGTCGCGGAGACCCAGTACTTC.